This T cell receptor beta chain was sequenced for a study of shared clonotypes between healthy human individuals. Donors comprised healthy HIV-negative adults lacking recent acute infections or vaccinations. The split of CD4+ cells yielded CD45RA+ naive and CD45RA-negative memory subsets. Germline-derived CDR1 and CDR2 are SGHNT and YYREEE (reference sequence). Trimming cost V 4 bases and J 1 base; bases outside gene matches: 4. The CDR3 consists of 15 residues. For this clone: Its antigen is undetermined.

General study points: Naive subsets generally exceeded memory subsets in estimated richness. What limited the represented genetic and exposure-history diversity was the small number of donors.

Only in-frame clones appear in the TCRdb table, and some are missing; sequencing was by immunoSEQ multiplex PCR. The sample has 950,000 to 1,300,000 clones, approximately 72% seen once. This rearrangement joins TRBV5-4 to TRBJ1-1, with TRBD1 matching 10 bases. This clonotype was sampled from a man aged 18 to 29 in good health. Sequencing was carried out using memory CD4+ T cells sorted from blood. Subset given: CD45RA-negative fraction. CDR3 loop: CASSHRDRGNTEAFF. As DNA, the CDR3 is TGTGCCAGCAGCCACCGGGACAGGGGGAACACTGAAGCTTTCTTT.